This T cell receptor beta chain was sequenced in a study of T cells in women clearing cervical HPV infection. Clones were read by immunoSEQ multiplex PCR, and TCRdb kept only the in-frame ones, dropping some. The table lists roughly 31,000 clones, with nearly 7% in the top ten. As regards this clone: Read data end 3 residues before the CDR3 end; the end is taken from the germline J gene.

HPV was found by MY09/MY11 PCR and dot-blot genotyping. V lost 6 bases, J lost 5 bases, and 3 bases stayed unmatched. There are 14 residues in the CDR3. Germline CDR1 reads SNHLY; CDR2 reads FYNNEI. The material sequenced was blood buffy coat. This chain joins TRBV2 and TRBJ1-6; 8 nucleotides line up with TRBD1. The TCR originated in a woman aged 18 to 75 with a cervical HPV16 infection that either progressed to CIN3+ or cleared (not recorded which). CDR3 DNA, as far as it was read: TGTGCCAGCAGCCTGACAGGGGATAATTCACCC. It codes for CASSLTGDNSP. The whole CDR3 sequence is CASSLTGDNSPLHF.